These 17 T cell receptor beta chains were sequenced from one sample in a study of blood T cell repertoires in COVID-19. The assay was immunoSEQ multiplex PCR, and TCRdb's table has in-frame clones only and misses some. The data show 250,000 to 350,000 clones, with about 91% seen just once and about an eighth held by the top ten. Sequencing used peripheral blood. These receptors were collected from a woman aged 60 to 75 with acute or convalescent COVID-19.

CDR3 sequence reads: CASSFRGQPQHF. The CDR3 DNA follows: TGTGCCAGCAGCTTTAGGGGCCAGCCCCAGCATTTT. V is TRBV5-6 and J is TRBJ1-5; TRBD1 might be the D (5 bases). Trimming cost V 2 bases and J 7 bases, with 7 bases left between them. Germline CDR1 SGHDT, CDR2 YYEEEE. This CDR3 spans 12 amino acids.

Of note for this clone: A read error may produce the germline difference seen at one junction end. The gene calls are TRBV2 and TRBJ1-6; maybe TRBD1 (6 bases). Germline CDR1 and CDR2: SNHLY and FYNNEI. CDR3 length: 10 amino acids. The chain's CDR3 is CASGYGTSYF. CDR3 in DNA: TGTGCCAGCGGCTACGGGACATCCTATTTT.

CDR3 nucleotide sequence: TGTGCCAGCAGCCAAGAGGTCCGGCCGACAAGAAACACCATATATTTT. It is translated as CASSQEVRPTRNTIYF. The chain is built from TRBV4-2 and TRBJ1-3; D uncertain. From germline, CDR1 is LGHNA and CDR2 YNFKEQ. The length of the CDR3 is 16 residues. V was cut by 0 bases and J by 5 bases, with 14 bases left in between.

As DNA, the CDR3 is TGTGCCACCGGACAGGCCTCCTACGAGCAGTACTTC. It encodes CATGQASYEQYF. The chain carries TRBV28 and TRBJ2-7, with 7 bases fitting TRBD1. The junction had 3 bases not matched to a gene; V was cut back by 10 bases and J by 0 bases. Germline V gene lookup returns CDR1 MDHEN and CDR2 SYDVKM. The CDR3 consists of 12 residues.

This clone showed up just a few times. The chain joins TRBV7-3 to TRBJ2-6; the D is unclear. The V end lost 2 bases, the J end lost 0 bases, and 2 bases lay between the germline ends. The length of the CDR3 is 14 residues. CDR1 SGHTA and CDR2 FQGTGA come from the germline V gene. The CDR3 protein is CASSLYSGANVLTF. In nucleotides, the CDR3 is TGTGCCAGCAGCTTATACTCTGGGGCCAACGTCCTGACTTTC.

The chain uses TRBV6-2 or TRBV6-3 and TRBJ2-3; 9 bases align to TRBD2. There are 15 residues in the CDR3. Trimming at V came to 6 bases and at J to 5 bases, leaving 9 bases not matched to a gene. CDR1 and CDR2 (germline): MNHEY, SVGEGT. DNA for the CDR3: TGTGCCAGCAGCTCCCCTGCGGGAGGGGGAGATACGCAGTATTTT. It specifies CASSSPAGGGDTQYF.

This clone was seen a handful of times. The V gene is TRBV28, the J gene TRBJ1-1, with 8 positions matching TRBD1. Germline V gives CDR1 MDHEN, CDR2 SYDVKM. The CDR3 runs to 14 residues. The junction had 6 bases not matched to a gene; V was cut back by 4 bases and J by 5 bases. The CDR3 here is CASSSTGGSTEAFF. CDR3 nucleotide sequence: TGTGCCAGCAGTTCCACAGGGGGTTCTACTGAAGCTTTCTTT.

The chain employs TRBV19 and TRBJ2-5; 11 nucleotides line up with TRBD2. The CDR3 loop spans 15 amino acids. Trimming at V came to 6 bases and at J to 5 bases, leaving 8 bases not matched to a gene. Germline V gives CDR1 LNHDA, CDR2 SQIVND (reference sequence). CDR3 loop: CASRRVAGGVETQYF. The CDR3 DNA reads TGTGCCAGTAGGCGGGTAGCGGGGGGGGTGGAGACCCAGTACTTC.

The V gene is TRBV15, the J gene TRBJ2-3; 10 bases align to TRBD2. The CDR3 totals 16 residues. Germline CDR1 and CDR2: LNHNV and YYDKDF (reference sequence). J was trimmed by 3 bases and V by 3 bases; bases with no gene match: 6. This chain's CDR3 is CATSSLPGLATDTQYF. The CDR3 DNA reads as TGTGCCACCAGCAGTTTACCGGGACTAGCGACAGATACGCAGTATTTT.

The chain employs TRBV14 and TRBJ1-2; no reliable D call. CDR3 size: 12 residues. V was pared by 5 bases and J by 8 bases, with 12 bases between. Germline CDR1 SGHDN, CDR2 FVKESK. CDR3 loop: CASSYIGGGYTF. CDR3 bases: TGTGCCAGCAGCTATATTGGAGGCGGCTACACCTTC.

The chain has TRBV6-1 and TRBJ2-1; D perhaps matches TRBD2 (6 bases). Germline CDR1 and CDR2: MNHNS and SASEGT. This CDR3 is built from 15 residues. Trimming took 2 bases from V and 7 from J, leaving 15 bases between them. The CDR3 sequence is CASSEREMAQNEQFF. CDR3 nucleotide sequence: TGTGCCAGCAGTGAACGGGAGATGGCCCAAAATGAGCAGTTCTTC.

The table lists this clone with a count of one. The chain has TRBV4-3 and TRBJ2-1, with 11 nucleotides matching TRBD2. J was trimmed by 7 bases and V by 4 bases; bases with no gene match: 9. Germline values: CDR1 LGHNA, CDR2 YSLEER. This CDR3 is 16 amino acids long. The DNA for the CDR3 is TGCGCCAGCAGCCCCAAACTAGCGGGAGTTGGTAATGAGCAGTTCTTC. It encodes CASSPKLAGVGNEQFF.

The chain links TRBV19 to TRBJ1-1; D remains unclear. V lost 1 base and J lost 4, with 10 bases in between. CDR1 is LNHDA, CDR2 SQIVND, per germline (reference sequence). The CDR3 covers 14 residues. The CDR3 here is CASSIGGVSTEAFF. For the CDR3, the DNA is TGTGCCAGTAGTATAGGGGGAGTAAGCACTGAAGCTTTCTTT.

The chain carries TRBV4-1 and TRBJ2-7; no firm D call. The germline V gene encodes CDR1 MGHRA and CDR2 YSYEKL. Trimming pared 4 bases from V and 0 bases from J, leaving 22 bases between. CDR3 size: 18 residues. Here the CDR3 DNA reads TGCGCCAGCAGCCCCGATGAGGATCCATACTCGGTCTCCTACGAGCAGTACTTC. Translation gives CASSPDEDPYSVSYEQYF.

A word on this clone: In the same sample, other DNA sequences code for this CDR3. This chain uses TRBV7-9 with TRBJ2-5, with TRBD2 matching over 7 bases. The V gene end was trimmed by 2 bases and the J gene end by 4 bases; junction bases not matched to a gene: 4. The CDR3 is 14 amino acids. Germline V CDR1 and CDR2: SEHNR, FQNEAQ (reference sequence). The CDR3 DNA follows: TGTGCCAGCAGCTTAACGGGGGGACGAGAGACCCAGTACTTC. Translation gives CASSLTGGRETQYF.

The chain is built from TRBV5-4 and TRBJ2-3, with TRBD2 matching over 9 bases. Germline values: CDR1 SGHNT, CDR2 YYREEE (reference sequence). With 1 base clipped from V and 3 bases from J, the junction kept 9 bases outside the gene matches. The CDR3 is 17 residues long. The CDR3 DNA is TGTGCCAGCAGCTTGAGGCGGGGGGGCCAGGGGACAGATACGCAGTATTTT. The encoded protein is CASSLRRGGQGTDTQYF. Supplemented by reference TRBV5-4 and TRBJ2-3, the full variable domain reads ETGVTQSPTHLIKTRGQQVTLRCSSQSGHNTVSWYQQALGQGPQFIFQYYREEENGRGNFPPRFSGLQFPNYSSELNVNALELDDSALYLCASSLRRGGQGTDTQYFGPGTRLTVL.

This clone was detected only once. The chain recombines TRBV6-5 with TRBJ1-4, with D maybe TRBD1 (5 bases). The ends were cut back, 6 bases at V and 12 bases at J, with 11 bases in the middle. Germline-derived CDR1 and CDR2 are MNHEY and SVGAGI. The CDR3 runs to 11 residues. The CDR3 loop is CASRGEVELFF. Here the CDR3 DNA reads TGTGCCAGCAGGGGGGAGGTAGAACTGTTTTTT.